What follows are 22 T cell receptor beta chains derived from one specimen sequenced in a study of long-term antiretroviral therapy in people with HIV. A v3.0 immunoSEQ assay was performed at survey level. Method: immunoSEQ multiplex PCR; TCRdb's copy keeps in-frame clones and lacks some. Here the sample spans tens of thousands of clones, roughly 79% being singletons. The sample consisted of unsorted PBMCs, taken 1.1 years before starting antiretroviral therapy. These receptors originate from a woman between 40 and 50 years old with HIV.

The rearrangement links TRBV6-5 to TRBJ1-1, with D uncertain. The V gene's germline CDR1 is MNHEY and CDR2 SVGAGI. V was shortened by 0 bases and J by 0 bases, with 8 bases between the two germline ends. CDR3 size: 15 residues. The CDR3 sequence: CASSYSRAVNTEAFF. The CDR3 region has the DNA TGTGCCAGCAGTTACTCGAGGGCGGTGAACACTGAAGCTTTCTTT.

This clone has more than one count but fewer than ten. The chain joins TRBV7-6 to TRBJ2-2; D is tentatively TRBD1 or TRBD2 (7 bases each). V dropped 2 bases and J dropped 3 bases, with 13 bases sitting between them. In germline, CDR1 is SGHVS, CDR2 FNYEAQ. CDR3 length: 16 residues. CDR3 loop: CASSLRQGGDTGELFF. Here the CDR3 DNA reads TGTGCCAGCAGCTTACGACAGGGAGGGGACACCGGGGAGCTGTTTTTT.

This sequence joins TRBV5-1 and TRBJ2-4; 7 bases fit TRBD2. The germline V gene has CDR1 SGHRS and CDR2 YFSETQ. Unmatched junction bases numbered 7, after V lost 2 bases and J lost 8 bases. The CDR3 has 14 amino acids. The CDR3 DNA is TGCGCCAGCAGCTTCAGCGGGACGGGTGACATTCAGTACTTC. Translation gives CASSFSGTGDIQYF.

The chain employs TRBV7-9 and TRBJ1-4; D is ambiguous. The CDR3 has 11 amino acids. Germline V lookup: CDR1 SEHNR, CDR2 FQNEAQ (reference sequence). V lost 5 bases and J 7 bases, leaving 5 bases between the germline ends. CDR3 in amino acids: CASSAAEKLFF. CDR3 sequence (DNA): TGTGCCAGCAGCGCCGCTGAAAAACTGTTTTTT.

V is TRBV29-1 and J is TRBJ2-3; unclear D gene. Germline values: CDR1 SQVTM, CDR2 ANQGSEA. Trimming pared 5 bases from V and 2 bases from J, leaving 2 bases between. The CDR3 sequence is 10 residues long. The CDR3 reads CSVTTDTQYF. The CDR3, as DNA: TGCAGCGTTACCACAGATACGCAGTATTTT.

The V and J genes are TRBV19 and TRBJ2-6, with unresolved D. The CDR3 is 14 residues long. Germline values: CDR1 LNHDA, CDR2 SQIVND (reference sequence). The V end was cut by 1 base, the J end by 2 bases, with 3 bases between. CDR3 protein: CASSIGTGANVLTF. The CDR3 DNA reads TGTGCCAGTAGTATAGGGACTGGGGCCAACGTCCTGACTTTC.

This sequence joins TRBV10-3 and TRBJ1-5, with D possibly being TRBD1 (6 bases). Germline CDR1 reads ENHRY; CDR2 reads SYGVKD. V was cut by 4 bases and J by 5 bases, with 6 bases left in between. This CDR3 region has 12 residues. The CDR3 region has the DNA TGTGCCATCAGTGCAGGGGATCAGCCCCAGCATTTT. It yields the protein CAISAGDQPQHF.

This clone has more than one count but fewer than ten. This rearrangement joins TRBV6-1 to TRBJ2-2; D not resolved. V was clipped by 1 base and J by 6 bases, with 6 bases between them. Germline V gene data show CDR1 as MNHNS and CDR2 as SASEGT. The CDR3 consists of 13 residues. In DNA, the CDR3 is TGTGCCAGCAGTGAAGAGTGGTCCGGGGAGCTGTTTTTT. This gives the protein CASSEEWSGELFF.

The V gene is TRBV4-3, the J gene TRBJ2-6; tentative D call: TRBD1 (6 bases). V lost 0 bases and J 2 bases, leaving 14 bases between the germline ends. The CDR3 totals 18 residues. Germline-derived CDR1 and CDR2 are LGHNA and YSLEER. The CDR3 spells CASSQEGPQGTGANVLTF. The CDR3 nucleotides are TGCGCCAGCAGCCAAGAAGGTCCCCAGGGGACTGGGGCCAACGTCCTGACTTTC.

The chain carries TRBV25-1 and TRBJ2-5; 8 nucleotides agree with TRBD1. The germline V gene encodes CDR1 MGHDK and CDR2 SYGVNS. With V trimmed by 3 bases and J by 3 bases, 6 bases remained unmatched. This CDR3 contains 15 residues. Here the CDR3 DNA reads TGTGCCAGCAGTGAGGGGACGACAGGGGAAGAGACCCAGTACTTC. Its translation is CASSEGTTGEETQYF.

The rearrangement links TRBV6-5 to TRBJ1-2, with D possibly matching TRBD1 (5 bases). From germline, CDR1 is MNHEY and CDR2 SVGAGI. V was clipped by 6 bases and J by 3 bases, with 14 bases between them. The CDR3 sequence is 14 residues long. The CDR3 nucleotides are TGTGCCAGCAGCCTCATAGGGGCGGACTATGGCTACACCTTC. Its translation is CASSLIGADYGYTF.

The CDR3 here is CASSWGGSGVYEQYF. The CDR3 nucleotides read TGTGCCAGCAGCTGGGGGGGTAGCGGCGTCTACGAGCAGTACTTC. V and J are TRBV14 and TRBJ2-7; 7 bases align to TRBD2. Losses at the gene ends were 5 bases for V and 3 bases for J; bases not matched to a gene: 10. CDR1 is SGHDN and CDR2 is FVKESK in the germline V gene. The CDR3 runs to 15 residues.

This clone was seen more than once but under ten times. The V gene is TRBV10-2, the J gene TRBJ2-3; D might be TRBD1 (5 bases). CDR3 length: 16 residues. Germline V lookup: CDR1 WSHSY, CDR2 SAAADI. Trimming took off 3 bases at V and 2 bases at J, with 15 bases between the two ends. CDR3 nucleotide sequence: TGCGCCAGCAGTGATGGGGCGGCAGCACTCACAGATACGCAGTATTTT. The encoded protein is CASSDGAAALTDTQYF.

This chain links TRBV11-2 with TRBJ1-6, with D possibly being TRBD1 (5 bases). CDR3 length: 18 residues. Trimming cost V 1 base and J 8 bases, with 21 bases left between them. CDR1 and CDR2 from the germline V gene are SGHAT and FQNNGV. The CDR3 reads CASSLGPPTETLDSPLHF. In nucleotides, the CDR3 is TGTGCCAGCAGCTTAGGCCCACCGACAGAAACCTTGGATTCACCCCTCCACTTT.

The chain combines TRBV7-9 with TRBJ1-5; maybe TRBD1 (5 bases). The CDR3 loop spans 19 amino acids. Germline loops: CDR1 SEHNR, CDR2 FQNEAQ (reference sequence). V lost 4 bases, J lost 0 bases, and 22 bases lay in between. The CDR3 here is CASSSRPRKGTPSNQPQHF. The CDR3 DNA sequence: TGTGCCAGCAGCTCACGCCCAAGAAAGGGGACTCCTAGCAATCAGCCCCAGCATTTT.

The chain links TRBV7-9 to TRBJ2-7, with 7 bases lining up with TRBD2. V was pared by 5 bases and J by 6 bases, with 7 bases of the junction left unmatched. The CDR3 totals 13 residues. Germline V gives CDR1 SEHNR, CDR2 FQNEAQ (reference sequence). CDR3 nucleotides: TGTGCCAGCAGCCTTAGCGGGCGGGGCGAGCAGTACTTC. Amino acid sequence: CASSLSGRGEQYF.

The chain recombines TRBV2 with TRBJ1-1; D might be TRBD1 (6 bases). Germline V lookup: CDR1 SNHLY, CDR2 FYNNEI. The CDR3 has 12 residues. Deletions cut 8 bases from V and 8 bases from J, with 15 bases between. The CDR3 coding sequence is TGTGCCAGCCAACAGACTGGGACAGAAGCTTTCTTT. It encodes CASQQTGTEAFF.

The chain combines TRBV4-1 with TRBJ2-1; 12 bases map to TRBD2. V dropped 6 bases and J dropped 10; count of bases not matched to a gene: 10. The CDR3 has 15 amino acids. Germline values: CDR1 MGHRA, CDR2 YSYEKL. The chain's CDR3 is CASSHGLAGRREQFF. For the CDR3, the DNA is TGCGCCAGCAGTCATGGACTAGCGGGGAGGCGCGAGCAGTTCTTC.

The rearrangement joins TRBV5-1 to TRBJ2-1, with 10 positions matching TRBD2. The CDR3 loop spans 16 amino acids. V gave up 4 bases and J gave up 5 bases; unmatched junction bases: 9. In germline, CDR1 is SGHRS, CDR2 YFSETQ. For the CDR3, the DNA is TGCGCCAGCAGCGGGGTAGCGGGAGGAGCGAACAATGAGCAGTTCTTC. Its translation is CASSGVAGGANNEQFF.

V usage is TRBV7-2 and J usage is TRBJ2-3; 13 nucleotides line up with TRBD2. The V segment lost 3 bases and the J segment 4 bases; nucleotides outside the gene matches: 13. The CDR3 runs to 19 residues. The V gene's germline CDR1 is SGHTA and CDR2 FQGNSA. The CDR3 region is CASSFRGTSGRVVADTQYF. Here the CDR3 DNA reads TGTGCCAGCAGCTTCCGTGGAACTAGCGGGAGGGTCGTCGCAGATACGCAGTATTTT.

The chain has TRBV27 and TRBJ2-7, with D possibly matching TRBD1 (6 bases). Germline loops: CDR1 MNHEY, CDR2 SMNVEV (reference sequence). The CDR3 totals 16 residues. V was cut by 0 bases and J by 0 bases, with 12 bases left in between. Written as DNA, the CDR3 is TGTGCCAGCAGTTTATCAATTCAGGGGTCCTCCTACGAGCAGTACTTC. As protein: CASSLSIQGSSYEQYF.

In DNA, the CDR3 is TGTGCCAGCAGTCTCGGACAGGGAAACACTGAAGCTTTCTTT. This codes for CASSLGQGNTEAFF. The chain combines TRBV27 with TRBJ1-1, with 8 bases matching TRBD1. Germline V lookup: CDR1 MNHEY, CDR2 SMNVEV (reference sequence). The CDR3 loop spans 14 amino acids. V lost 5 bases and J lost 2; bases outside the gene matches: 4.